These 29 T cell receptor beta chains were all obtained from the same sample, sequenced in a study of CD8 T cells in Susac syndrome. RNA totalling about 0.5 to 1 ug underwent reverse transcription with random hexamers. MiXCR was run by TCRdb on the immunoSEQ multiplex PCR reads, yielding one entry per CDR3 protein. The sample records about 110,000 distinct CDR3 sequences, about 95% being singletons. The sequencing sample was made of CD4+ T cells from PBMCs. The origin of the receptors is a human donor in good health.

The chain has TRBV5-6 and TRBJ2-3; tentatively, D is TRBD2 (6 bases). The CDR3 has 15 amino acids. Germline CDR1 and CDR2: SGHDT and YYEEEE. Trimming removed 1 base at V and 2 bases at J, with 11 bases between. The CDR3 loop reads CASSLQGGNTDTQYF. In DNA form, the CDR3 reads TGTGCCAGCAGCTTGCAGGGCGGGAACACAGATACGCAGTATTTT.

The rearrangement joins TRBV7-9 to TRBJ2-4; a weak D match, TRBD2 (5 bases). The germline gives CDR1 SEHNR, CDR2 FQNEAQ (reference sequence). V lost 2 bases to trimming and J lost 9 bases, with 14 bases between them. This CDR3 is 14 amino acids long. Here the CDR3 reads CASSLSSSSGIQYF. CDR3 DNA: TGTGCCAGCAGCTTATCTAGCAGTTCCGGCATTCAGTACTTC. Full variable domain (missing parts from reference TRBV7-9 and TRBJ2-4): DTGVSQNPRHKITKRGQNVTFRCDPISEHNRLYWYRQTLGQGPEFLTYFQNEAQLEKSRLLSDRFSAERPKGSFSTLEIQRTEQGDSAMYLCASSLSSSSGIQYFGAGTRLSVL.

The chain links TRBV4-2 to TRBJ2-2; maybe TRBD2 (5 bases). V lost 1 base, J lost 4 bases, and 13 bases lay in between. This CDR3 region has 16 residues. Germline V lookup: CDR1 LGHNA, CDR2 YNFKEQ. The chain's CDR3 is CASSQGALEGTGELFF. The CDR3 DNA is TGTGCCAGCAGCCAAGGGGCTCTAGAGGGCACCGGGGAGCTGTTTTTT.

This chain uses TRBV5-1 with TRBJ2-5; TRBD2 matches at 10 bases. Germline CDR1 and CDR2: SGHRS and YFSETQ. J gave up 1 base and V 0 bases, and 9 bases lay outside the gene matches. This CDR3 is 18 amino acids long. CDR3 region: CASSLGRTSGEIQETQYF. The CDR3 nucleotides are TGCGCCAGCAGCTTGGGGAGGACTAGCGGAGAAATCCAAGAGACCCAGTACTTC.

The V call is TRBV5-1, the J call TRBJ2-7; 9 bases line up with TRBD1. CDR3 size: 14 residues. Trimming removed 3 bases from V and 4 bases from J; junction bases left unmatched: 5. In germline, CDR1 is SGHRS, CDR2 YFSETQ. This CDR3 is CASSWTGAAYEQYF. The DNA of the CDR3 is TGCGCCAGCAGCTGGACAGGGGCTGCATACGAGCAGTACTTC.

The genes are TRBV7-9 and TRBJ2-6, with a tentative D call TRBD2 (6 bases). In germline, CDR1 is SEHNR, CDR2 FQNEAQ (reference sequence). The V and J ends lost 7 bases and 0 bases respectively, with 19 bases between them. The CDR3 has 18 amino acids. The CDR3 DNA reads TGTGCCAGCATCAAAACGAGGGACTGGGGCTCTGGGGCCAACGTCCTGACTTTC. It yields the protein CASIKTRDWGSGANVLTF.

This clonotype has only one observation. The rearrangement joins TRBV7-3 to TRBJ2-2; 8 bases align to TRBD2. The V gene end was trimmed by 4 bases and the J gene end by 3 bases; junction bases not matched to a gene: 7. The CDR3 spans 16 residues. Germline CDR1 is SGHTA and CDR2 is FQGTGA. The CDR3 DNA sequence: TGTGCCAGCAGCTCCTCAGCGGGGGTAGACACCGGGGAGCTGTTTTTT. Its translation is CASSSSAGVDTGELFF.

This chain links TRBV28 with TRBJ2-7; D gene ambiguous. V gave up 3 bases and J gave up 11 bases, with 17 bases separating them. There are 13 residues in the CDR3. Germline lookup yields CDR1 MDHEN and CDR2 SYDVKM. The CDR3 sequence is CASSLVPITSKYF. The DNA of the CDR3 is TGTGCCAGCAGTTTGGTGCCGATTACGAGCAAGTACTTC.

This chain links TRBV10-3 with TRBJ1-6; D may be TRBD1 (5 bases). Trimming took 2 bases from V and 7 from J, leaving 9 bases between them. The CDR3 contains 14 residues. The germline CDR1 and CDR2 sequences are ENHRY and SYGVKD. The CDR3 nucleotides are TGTGCCATCAGTGAGCCCCGGGACAATTCACCCCTCCACTTT. Translating gives CAISEPRDNSPLHF.

The rearrangement uses TRBV7-9 and TRBJ1-1; 8 bases fit TRBD1. The CDR3 contains 14 residues. V shed 7 bases and J 4 bases; nucleotides not matched to a gene: 8. Looked up from germline, CDR1 is SEHNR and CDR2 is FQNEAQ (reference sequence). The CDR3, as DNA: TGTGCCAGCACAGACAGGGGAATGGGCACTGAAGCTTTCTTT. It is translated as CASTDRGMGTEAFF.

CDR3 DNA: TGTGCCAGCAGCCAACGTGAGGGAGAGACCCAGTACTTC. It is translated as CASSQREGETQYF. This chain uses TRBV3-1 with TRBJ2-5; D is perhaps TRBD2 (5 bases). This CDR3 spans 13 amino acids. V was cut by 2 bases and J by 4 bases, with 8 bases left in between. Germline V gene data show CDR1 as LGHDT and CDR2 as YNNKEL (reference sequence).

The chain couples TRBV12-3 or TRBV12-4 to TRBJ1-3, with 9 positions matching TRBD1. This CDR3 contains 15 residues. V was clipped by 5 bases and J by 5 bases; unmatched bases: 7. The CDR3 is CASSPGTGSRNTIYF. CDR3 nucleotides: TGTGCCAGCAGTCCCGGGACAGGGTCCAGAAACACCATATATTTT.

The chain recombines TRBV9 with TRBJ2-1; D might be TRBD2 (5 bases). Germline loops: CDR1 SGDLS, CDR2 YYNGEE. The V end lost 0 bases, the J end lost 2 bases, and 9 bases lay between the germline ends. This CDR3 is 15 amino acids long. The CDR3 region has the DNA TGTGCCAGCAGCGTAGGGACTGGTACCTACAATGAGCAGTTCTTC. Encoded protein: CASSVGTGTYNEQFF. The full variable domain, its missing parts supplied by reference TRBV9 and TRBJ2-1, is DSGVTQTPKHLITATGQRVTLRCSPRSGDLSVYWYQQSLDQGLQFLIQYYNGEERAKGNILERFSAQQFPDLHSELNLSSLELGDSALYFCASSVGTGTYNEQFFGPGTRLTVL.

DNA of the CDR3: TGTGCCAGCAGCTTAGGGGACTACACTCAAGAGACCCAGTACTTC. Amino acids: CASSLGDYTQETQYF. The V call is TRBV11-2, the J call TRBJ2-5, with 7 bases matching TRBD2. The CDR3 has 15 residues. V was clipped by 1 base and J by 2 bases; unmatched bases: 4. Looked up from germline, CDR1 is SGHAT and CDR2 is FQNNGV.

V gene TRBV5-1 combines with J gene TRBJ1-1; 7 nucleotides line up with TRBD1. The ends lost 5 bases at V and 8 bases at J; junction bases unmatched: 9. The CDR3 covers 13 residues. From germline, CDR1 is SGHRS and CDR2 YFSETQ. The CDR3 DNA sequence: TGCGCCAGCAGACAAACAGGGGACCGGGAAGCTTTCTTT. It is translated as CASRQTGDREAFF.

V is TRBV10-2 and J is TRBJ2-1, with 10 bases identical to TRBD2. V shed 8 bases, J shed 4 bases, and the junction held 11 bases outside the gene matches. The germline CDR1 and CDR2 sequences are WSHSY and SAAADI. There are 16 residues in the CDR3. As DNA, the CDR3 is TGCGCCAGCTCCACCGGGGAGCGGGAGGGTTACAATGAGCAGTTCTTC. Amino acids: CASSTGEREGYNEQFF.

The chain is built from TRBV5-1 and TRBJ2-4; a possible D gene is TRBD2 (6 bases). Looked up from germline, CDR1 is SGHRS and CDR2 is YFSETQ. The CDR3 runs 14 residues. V gave up 0 bases and J gave up 7 bases, with 11 bases separating them. The CDR3 here is CASSLEGGVNIQYF. CDR3 DNA sequence: TGCGCCAGCAGCTTGGAGGGAGGAGTGAACATTCAGTACTTC.

The chain is built from TRBV18 and TRBJ2-3; 8 bases agree with TRBD2. Germline V gene data show CDR1 as KGHSH and CDR2 as LQKENI. The CDR3 consists of 15 residues. Trimming removed 3 bases from V and 2 bases from J; junction bases left unmatched: 4. The CDR3 nucleotides are TGTGCCAGCTCACCTAGCGGGAAATTCACAGATACGCAGTATTTT. This codes for CASSPSGKFTDTQYF.

This clonotype was found once. This rearrangement joins TRBV3-1 to TRBJ2-1, with unresolved D. This CDR3 is 13 amino acids long. Germline CDR1 and CDR2: LGHDT and YNNKEL (reference sequence). Between the trimmed V and J ends, which lost 4 bases and 8 bases, there was a span of 12 bases. The CDR3 sequence is CASSRPAADEQFF. DNA for the CDR3: TGTGCCAGCAGCCGCCCAGCCGCCGATGAGCAGTTCTTC.

V and J are TRBV20-1 and TRBJ1-2; TRBD1 matches at 7 bases. After removal of 3 bases from V and 7 bases from J, the junction contained 11 bases not matched to a gene. Germline V gene sequence: CDR1 DFQATT, CDR2 SNEGSKA (reference sequence). CDR3 length: 14 amino acids. In nucleotides, the CDR3 is TGCAGTGCTAGCCAGGGGGGTCCTCAGGCTGGCTACACCTTC. Translation gives CSASQGGPQAGYTF.

V gene TRBV28 combines with J gene TRBJ2-3; 12 positions agree with TRBD2. This CDR3 comprises 16 residues. V shed 7 bases and J 7 bases; nucleotides not matched to a gene: 12. Germline V lookup: CDR1 MDHEN, CDR2 SYDVKM. The CDR3 coding sequence is TGTGCCAGCATCGGCCCACTAGCGGGAGGACGGAATACGCAGTATTTT. It specifies CASIGPLAGGRNTQYF.

The J gene is TRBJ2-6, the V gene TRBV6-1; a possible D gene is TRBD1 (5 bases). The germline CDR1 and CDR2 sequences are MNHNS and SASEGT. V was clipped by 5 bases and J by 0 bases, with 11 bases between them. This CDR3 spans 16 amino acids. The CDR3, as DNA: TGTGCCAGCAGTCCCCGACAGAACTCTGGGGCCAACGTCCTGACTTTC. Its translation: CASSPRQNSGANVLTF.

The chain joins TRBV20-1 to TRBJ2-7; D may be TRBD2 (6 bases). The length of the CDR3 is 13 residues. With 6 bases removed from V and 0 bases from J, the gap between germline ends came to 12 bases. Looked up from germline, CDR1 is DFQATT and CDR2 is SNEGSKA (reference sequence). The CDR3 region has the DNA TGCAGTGCCACCGGGGGTTTCTCCTACGAGCAGTACTTC. Its translation: CSATGGFSYEQYF.

This clonotype was recorded only once. The chain is built from TRBV20-1 and TRBJ2-7; D gene ambiguous. The CDR3 consists of 13 residues. CDR1 DFQATT and CDR2 SNEGSKA come from the germline V gene (reference sequence). V was shortened by 0 bases and J by 3 bases, with 9 bases between the two germline ends. The CDR3 sequence is CSARDATRYEQYF. CDR3 bases: TGCAGTGCTAGAGACGCAACGCGCTACGAGCAGTACTTC.

This clonotype was detected only once. V usage is TRBV7-2 and J usage is TRBJ1-2; D uncertain. The CDR3 is 13 residues long. Germline V gives CDR1 SGHTA, CDR2 FQGNSA. The V end was cut by 4 bases, the J end by 4 bases, with 10 bases between. CDR3 amino acids: CASSSLSSYGYTF. CDR3 nucleotides: TGTGCCAGCAGCTCCCTCTCATCCTATGGCTACACCTTC.

V is TRBV6-1 and J is TRBJ1-2; unclear D gene. V lost 8 bases to trimming and J lost 3 bases, with 13 bases between them. Germline V lookup: CDR1 MNHNS, CDR2 SASEGT. The CDR3 runs 13 residues. The CDR3 DNA sequence: TGTGCCAGCGTGAGGGCTTCGGACTATGGCTACACCTTC. It encodes CASVRASDYGYTF.

The rearrangement joins TRBV12-3 or TRBV12-4 to TRBJ2-7, with D unclear. CDR3 length equals 15 residues. The V end was cut by 4 bases, the J end by 9 bases, with 22 bases between. CDR3 amino acids: CASSSGVLEFRVQYF. DNA for the CDR3: TGTGCCAGCAGTTCTGGCGTATTGGAATTTCGGGTGCAGTACTTC.

The chain joins TRBV2 to TRBJ2-3; D possibly corresponds to TRBD1 (6 bases). CDR1 and CDR2 from the germline V gene are SNHLY and FYNNEI. CDR3 size: 14 residues. Trimming left V 7 bases short and J 2 bases short, with 13 bases between. CDR3 protein: CASTGHTLTDTQYF. The DNA of the CDR3 is TGTGCCAGCACGGGACATACACTCACAGATACGCAGTATTTT. Based on the CDR3 plus reference TRBV2 and TRBJ2-3, the full variable domain is EPEVTQTPSHQVTQMGQEVILRCVPISNHLYFYWYRQILGQKVEFLVSFYNNEISEKSEIFDDQFSVERPDGSNFTLKIRSTKLEDSAMYFCASTGHTLTDTQYFGPGTRLTVL.

This chain connects TRBV28 to TRBJ2-4; D might be TRBD1 or TRBD2, each matching 5 bases. The CDR3 is 10 amino acids. Per germline, CDR1 MDHEN and CDR2 SYDVKM. Trimming took 6 bases from V and 8 from J, leaving 5 bases between them. As DNA, the CDR3 is TGTGCCAGCAGGGGGGACATTCAGTACTTC. This encodes CASRGDIQYF.